This TCR beta chain emerged from a study of beta chain features in type 1 diabetes. The investigators reverse transcribed all of the isolated RNA, so they sequenced expressed TCRB transcripts. The method was immunoSEQ multiplex PCR; TCRdb's version includes in-frame clones alone and lacks a portion of them. The sample shows 95,000 to 150,000 clones, about 17% of them seen only once. Overall study findings and caveats: Type 1 diabetes patients showed a moderate but significant shortening of TCRB CDR3s in all four CD4+ subsets.

The germline V gene has CDR1 SNHLY and CDR2 FYNNEI. This CDR3 contains 13 residues. Trimming cost V 8 bases and J 5 bases; bases outside gene matches: 3. This clone was found a few times. Antigen unknown. Stem cell-like memory, regulatory, central memory and naive CD4+ cells were sorted via CD45RO/CCR7/CD25/CD127/CD95/CD27. The chain has TRBV2 and TRBJ2-3; 11 bases align to TRBD2. Sequenced input: central memory CD4+ T cells from blood. This receptor was identified in a man younger than 40 with type 1 diabetes. This CDR3 reads CASAGTSGDTQYF. The CDR3 DNA follows: TGTGCCAGCGCAGGGACTAGCGGAGATACGCAGTATTTT.